This record covers a single T cell receptor (beta chain). Its matching antigen is unknown. The record originates from a study of shared clonotypes between healthy human individuals. Donors, without exception, were Caucasian adults residing in Nashville, Tennessee. Generated by immunoSEQ multiplex PCR, the TCRdb table keeps only in-frame clones and is missing some. The table records under 1,100,000 clones, about 80% of them present only once. Notes on the study in general: Donor scarcity curtailed the genetic and exposure-history diversity represented herein. Non-shared clonotypes were found to have lower generation probabilities than the clonotypes that were shared by all four of the sorted-subset donors. Sharing across a handful of donors was seen in roughly 5.2% of naive CD4 clonotypes.

The specimen was memory CD4+ T cells sorted from blood. The subset was: CD45RA-negative fraction. The source of this sequence is a man younger than 35 in good health.

CDR3 protein: CASSQAQGLNQPQHF. The DNA for the CDR3 is TGTGCCAGCAGCCAAGCCCAGGGGCTCAATCAGCCCCAGCATTTT. This chain connects TRBV4-2 to TRBJ1-5, with D possibly matching TRBD1 (6 bases). Trimming took off 1 base at V and 3 bases at J, with 10 bases between the two ends. The CDR3 spans 15 residues. CDR1 is LGHNA and CDR2 is YNFKEQ in the germline V gene.